This T cell receptor beta chain comes out of a study of T cell responses to AZD1222 COVID-19 vaccine. Study-level information: Pooling of second doses given at about 4 or about 12 weeks was done. Overall study results and limits: Donors in the cohort were predominantly white British and more often female, and clonal diversity was possibly underestimated. Baseline antibody screening turned up just a handful of seropositive AZD1222 recipients. Increases in Spike-specific TCR breadth and depth were seen after two AZD1222 doses.

Only in-frame clones appear in the TCRdb table, and some are missing; sequencing was by immunoSEQ multiplex PCR. The table shows approximately 100,000 clones, with roughly nine tenths occurring only once. Comments on this clone: Its cognate antigen is unknown.

V was trimmed by 2 bases and J by 4 bases, leaving 1 base between them. CDR3 size: 11 residues. The V gene's germline CDR1 is SGHNT and CDR2 YYREEE (reference sequence). The sample here was peripheral blood, taken on day 0 of AZD1222 vaccination. J is TRBJ2-1 and V is TRBV5-4; D is undetermined. This TCR came from an adult in good health. The CDR3 loop reads CASSFYNEQFF. The CDR3 DNA sequence: TGTGCCAGCAGCTTTTACAATGAGCAGTTCTTC.